This T cell receptor (beta chain) was sequenced in a study of cytomegalovirus exposure and HLA in healthy donors. The study, taken as a whole, reports: A cluster of highly shared sequence variants was likely a sequencing artifact. A later analysis linked a missense DCLRE1C variant to TCR beta V- and J-gene trimming. Earlier findings revealed that most TCR beta V segments proved productive either about 87% or about 30% of the time.

The PCR contained 60 Vbeta and 13 Jbeta primers. TCRdb's table, derived via immunoSEQ multiplex PCR, lists solely in-frame clones and lacks some. The sample holds more than 150,000 clones, over 75% seen once. Trimming shortened V by 6 bases and J by 5 bases, and 19 bases separated the two germline ends. This CDR3 contains 15 residues. The germline gives CDR1 MNHEY, CDR2 SMNVEV (reference sequence). In this sample, this clone turned up a few times. Its target is unknown. The clonotype originates from a man aged 50-59 years in good health and CMV-seropositive. This rearrangement joins TRBV27 to TRBJ1-1; D may be TRBD1 (5 bases). Sequenced material: PBMCs. The CDR3 region has the DNA TGTGCCAGCAGGAAAGGGCGGGGGTCGTGGACTGAAGCTTTCTTT. It translates to CASRKGRGSWTEAFF.